Here is one T cell receptor (beta chain) with its context. Per the germline V gene, CDR1 is SGHRS and CDR2 is YFSETQ. The CDR3 is made up of 15 amino acids. The V end was cut by 2 bases, the J end by 2 bases, with 13 bases between. These data are taken from a study of blood T cell repertoires in COVID-19. Study background: The study drew acute and convalescent COVID-19 samples from the United States, Italy and Spain. T cells, B-cell-depleted T cells, or PBMCs supplied cDNA or gDNA.

Per the authors' pipeline: Amplification of reference gene primers was used by the study to estimate nucleated cell counts. The table came from immunoSEQ multiplex PCR; TCRdb's copy has only in-frame clones and leaves some out. The DNA gave D and trimming, while V, J and clone size come from that table. Among some 270,000 clones listed, about 89% were seen once. The receptor was derived from a man aged 35 to 55 with active or convalescent COVID-19. The V and J genes are TRBV5-1 and TRBJ2-5, with D perhaps TRBD1 (5 bases). The sequencing sample was made of peripheral blood. Here the CDR3 reads CASSFQGGIQETQYF. The CDR3 DNA follows: TGCGCCAGCAGCTTTCAGGGCGGTATTCAAGAGACCCAGTACTTC.